This T cell receptor beta chain was captured in a study of blood T cell repertoires in COVID-19. Study-level background: Spain, Italy and the United States supplied samples that represented acute and convalescent COVID-19.

Original processing methods: Using reference gene primer amplification, nucleated cell counts were estimated. The table came from immunoSEQ multiplex PCR; TCRdb's copy has only in-frame clones and leaves some out. V and J calls plus clone size are reproduced from that table; the DNA served to infer D and trimming. Of over 100,000 clones in the sample, roughly nine tenths are singletons; the top ten hold 6%. By share, this clone ranks as medium-sized. The clonotype comes from a human donor in a cohort sampled during active COVID-19. Sequenced: peripheral blood.

This chain's CDR3 is CASSPGAGQDTEAFF. DNA of the CDR3: TGTGCCAGCTCACCAGGGGCAGGTCAGGACACTGAAGCTTTCTTT. The chain links TRBV18 to TRBJ1-1, with D possibly TRBD1 on 5 matching bases. The V end lost 2 bases, the J end lost 3 bases, and 13 bases lay between the germline ends. Germline CDR1 is KGHSH and CDR2 is LQKENI. The CDR3 runs 15 residues.